This entry describes one TCR beta chain. What it recognizes is unknown. Profiling relied on immunoSEQ multiplex PCR, and the TCRdb table lists in-frame clones only, not all of them. The sample yields around 130,000 clones, 75% to 90% seen once. The data were obtained in a study of T cell responses to AZD1222 COVID-19 vaccine. Whole-study results and caveats: Samples come after the peak T cell response, not at day 14.

Germline V gene sequence: CDR1 SGHNT, CDR2 YYREEE (reference sequence). The V end was cut by 4 bases, the J end by 2 bases, with 16 bases between. There are 15 residues in the CDR3. The genes are TRBV5-4 and TRBJ2-7; maybe TRBD2 (7 bases). The sequences come from peripheral blood, collected on day 0 of AZD1222 vaccination. This TCR came from an adult in good health. In DNA form, the CDR3 reads TGTGCCAGCAGCCACTCCGGGGGGCCGACCTACGAGCAGTACTTC. Translation: CASSHSGGPTYEQYF.